This is a list of T cell receptor beta chains from one sample in a study of T cell responses to AZD1222 COVID-19 vaccine. Measured with immunoSEQ multiplex PCR; TCRdb has only the in-frame clones, and not every one. The sample includes about 140,000 clones, 75% to 95% of them seen just once. The material sequenced was peripheral blood, taken 28 days after the second dose of the MenACWY control vaccine. These receptors were obtained from an adult who received the MenACWY meningococcal vaccine as a control. The CDR3 runs from the conserved cysteine through the conserved F or W. The D gene is left open where the match is weak. Clone sizes are given selectively: once, few, many, or a class where the clone is expanded.

clone_size d_call j_call v_call cdr3_nt cdr3_aa
- TRBD1 TRBJ2-3 TRBV24-1 TGTGCCACCAGTGGCCCCCAAAGGGACAGGGACACAGATACGCAGTATTTT CATSGPQRDRDTDTQYF
- TRBD1 TRBJ2-5 TRBV7-7 TGTGCTAGCAGCTTAGGGCCGGGACAGCTAAAGACCCAGTACTTC CASSLGPGQLKTQYF
- - TRBJ2-2 TRBV2 TGTGCCAGCAGTGTAGGCGGTGGGGGGACCGGGGAGCTGTTTTTT CASSVGGGGTGELFF
- TRBD2 TRBJ2-7 TRBV28 TGTGCCAGCAGTACCCCCGCTGAAGCGGGGGGCGAGCAGTACTTC CASSTPAEAGGEQYF
- - TRBJ2-2 TRBV19 TGTGCCAGTAGTTTTTTAGGCTCGAACACCGGGGAGCTGTTTTTT CASSFLGSNTGELFF
- - TRBJ2-7 TRBV11-1 TGTGCCAGCAGCGCCGTACGTGGGTACGAGCAGTACTTC CASSAVRGYEQYF
- - TRBJ2-2 TRBV7-3 TGTGCCAGCAGCCTACTTCGGGACTCCAGAACGACCGGGGAGCTGTTTTTT CASSLLRDSRTTGELFF
- - TRBJ2-3 TRBV9 TGTGCCAGCAGCGTAGTGAGCACAGATACGCAGTATTTT CASSVVSTDTQYF
once - TRBJ1-4 TRBV28 TGTGCCAGCATGAGAGAGGCAGCAACTAATGAAAAACTGTTTTTT CASMREAATNEKLFF
once TRBD1 TRBJ1-2 TRBV2 TGTGCCAGCAATGCCCGCGGGACAGGGAAATCCCCCTATGGCTACACCTTC CASNARGTGKSPYGYTF
- - TRBJ1-6 TRBV28 TGTGCCAGCAGTAGAGGGACCGTGGGCTCACCCCTCCACTTT CASSRGTVGSPLHF
- TRBD2 TRBJ2-7 TRBV9 TGTGCCAGCAGCGGAGCGGGGGGGGACTACGAGCAGTACTTC CASSGAGGDYEQYF
- TRBD1 TRBJ2-2 TRBV5-1 TGCGCCCGCGGAGAGGGGACAGGGGGGAACACCGGGGAGCTGTTTTTT CARGEGTGGNTGELFF
- - TRBJ2-5 TRBV5-1 TGCGCCAGCAGTAGGCGGTTACTACAAGAGACCCAGTACTTC CASSRRLLQETQYF
- - TRBJ2-6 TRBV18 TGTGCCAGCTCACAGACAGTGCAGGGGTCCTCTGGGGCCAACGTCCTGACTTTC CASSQTVQGSSGANVLTF
- TRBD2 TRBJ2-3 TRBV4-3 TGCGCCAGCAGCCAAGAGGCTAGCGGGAGCAGGGCAGATACGCAGTATTTT CASSQEASGSRADTQYF
- TRBD1 TRBJ1-5 TRBV23-1 TGCGCCAGCAGTCGACATAGACAGGGAATGGTTCAGCCCCAGCATTTT CASSRHRQGMVQPQHF
- TRBD1 TRBJ2-2 TRBV5-8 TGTGCCAGCAGCTATGGACAGGGGACCGGGGAGCTGTTTTTT CASSYGQGTGELFF
- - TRBJ1-1 TRBV4-3 TGCGCCAGCAGCCAAGACCAAGTGAACACTGAAGCTTTCTTT CASSQDQVNTEAFF
- TRBD2 TRBJ2-3 TRBV7-6 TGTGCCAGCAGCTTAGGAGCGGGAGTGTCAGATACGCAGTATTTT CASSLGAGVSDTQYF
- - TRBJ2-5 TRBV6-1 TGTGCCAGCAGTGAAGTTAGGGGGGAAGGAACAGAGACCCAGTACTTC CASSEVRGEGTETQYF
- - TRBJ2-5 TRBV6-2/TRBV6-3 TGTGCCAGCAGTTCCGACTGGAGGGGAGAGACCCAGTACTTC CASSSDWRGETQYF
once TRBD2 TRBJ2-1 TRBV7-9 TGTGCCAGCAACACCGGGACTAGCGGGAGATATGAGCAGTTCTTC CASNTGTSGRYEQFF
- TRBD1 TRBJ2-7 TRBV28 TGTGCCAGCAGTTTCTCCGGGGACAGGGCGTGGGAGCAGTACTTC CASSFSGDRAWEQYF
- TRBD1 TRBJ2-6 TRBV19 TGTGCCAGTAGGCTAAGGGGACAGGGATCCAACTCTGGGGCCAACGTCCTGACTTTC CASRLRGQGSNSGANVLTF
- TRBD2 TRBJ2-5 TRBV5-1 TGCGCCAGCAGCTTGCTAGCGGACTACCAAGAGACCCAGTACTTC CASSLLADYQETQYF
- - TRBJ1-3 TRBV18 TGTGCCAGCTCACCCAGGACAGACTCTGGAAACACCATATATTTT CASSPRTDSGNTIYF
- - TRBJ2-7 TRBV19 TGTGCCAGTAGTATAGCGGGTGACTCCTACGAGCAGTACTTC CASSIAGDSYEQYF
- TRBD2 TRBJ2-7 TRBV5-4 TGTGCCAGCAGCCCGGGGGGATTTACCTACGAGCAGTACTTC CASSPGGFTYEQYF
- - TRBJ2-1 TRBV28 TGTGCCAGCACTTTAGAGCGACGGTATGAGCAGTTCTTC CASTLERRYEQFF
- - TRBJ1-1 TRBV13 TGTGCCAGCAGCTTAGTGGGGGCGATTGAAGCTTTCTTT CASSLVGAIEAFF
- - TRBJ2-5 TRBV21-1 TGTGCCAGCAGCTCTATCGGGGGGACTAGCGGGGGACCTCAAGAGACCCAGTACTTC CASSSIGGTSGGPQETQYF
- TRBD1 TRBJ1-5 TRBV7-8 TGTGCCAGCAGCCATGGGACAGCAGAGCCCCAGCATTTT CASSHGTAEPQHF
once - TRBJ1-4 TRBV27 TGTGCCAGCAGTATCCGGGATAATAATGAAAAACTGTTTTTT CASSIRDNNEKLFF
- - TRBJ1-5 TRBV19 TGTGCCAGTAGTATAGATACCGGGGGCGCATACAATCAGCCCCAGCATTTT CASSIDTGGAYNQPQHF
- TRBD1 TRBJ2-2 TRBV19 TGTGCCAGTAGCGGACAGGCCGCCGGGGAGCTGTTTTTT CASSGQAAGELFF